This is a list of T cell receptor beta chains from one sample in a study of identical twins. One entry per CDR3 protein results from TCRdb running MiXCR on the 5' RACE reads. The sample contains 600,000 to 850,000 distinct CDR3 sequences, 15% to 20% of which appear only once. The same data also went into a second study, on T cells expressing NK-cell markers.

Sequencing used PBMCs. These receptors were taken from a woman younger than 35 in good health. Both conserved end residues are part of each CDR3. A D gene is named only where the DNA matches it firmly. Not all rows give a size; the values are once, few, many and, for expanded clones, a class.

D gene	clone size	V gene	J gene	CDR3 DNA	CDR3 protein
NA	many	TRBV20-1	TRBJ2-2	TGCAGTGCTAGAAAGGGAGTCGGCCGAACCGGGGAGCTGTTTTTT	CSARKGVGRTGELFF
NA	NA	TRBV20-1	TRBJ2-1	TGCAGTGCTAGCCCGGGCCGGGGATATGAGCAGTTCTTC	CSASPGRGYEQFF
NA	NA	TRBV6-2/TRBV6-3	TRBJ2-5	TGTGCCAGCAGTTACCCCCCACTGGAGACCCAGTACTTC	CASSYPPLETQYF
NA	NA	TRBV15	TRBJ2-1	TGTGCCACCAGCAGAGAAAGGGCTAGCCACACATACAATGAGCAGTTCTTC	CATSRERASHTYNEQFF
TRBD1	few	TRBV20-1	TRBJ1-3	TGCAGTGCCACCGGGACAGCCTCTGGAAACACCATATATTTT	CSATGTASGNTIYF
NA	NA	TRBV7-6	TRBJ1-2	TGTGCCACAGGTTGGGGGACCCGCCTATACTATGGCTACACCTTC	CATGWGTRLYYGYTF
TRBD1	NA	TRBV7-9	TRBJ2-5	TGTGCCAGCAGTCGCCCGGGACAGCAAGAGACCCAGTACTTC	CASSRPGQQETQYF
NA	NA	TRBV20-1	TRBJ1-1	TGCAGTGCTACCACTCAGGGTCTGGCTGAAGCTTTCTTT	CSATTQGLAEAFF
NA	NA	TRBV7-6	TRBJ1-2	TGTGCCAGCAGTCCCTCTGGGCAGCAAACGAATGGCTACACCTTC	CASSPSGQQTNGYTF
NA	NA	TRBV7-9	TRBJ2-4	TGTGCCAGCAGACGGACCCGGGATAGCATTCAGTACTTC	CASRRTRDSIQYF
NA	NA	TRBV7-6	TRBJ2-3	TGTGCCAGCAAAACGGGGGTGGACAGGGATACGCAGTATTTT	CASKTGVDRDTQYF
NA	few	TRBV12-3/TRBV12-4	TRBJ2-7	TGTGCCAGCAGTTTATGGAGCTACGAGCAGTACTTC	CASSLWSYEQYF
NA	NA	TRBV12-3/TRBV12-4	TRBJ1-1	TGTGCCAGCAGTCACCAAATTATGCTGAACACTGAAGCTTTCTTT	CASSHQIMLNTEAFF
NA	few	TRBV9	TRBJ2-5	TGTGCCAGCAGCGTAGCGGCTATTCAAGAGACCCAGTACTTC	CASSVAAIQETQYF
NA	many	TRBV12-3/TRBV12-4	TRBJ1-2	TGTGCCAGCAGTCTCGGACAGTATGGCTACACCTTC	CASSLGQYGYTF
NA	many	TRBV12-3/TRBV12-4	TRBJ1-1	TGTGCCAGCAGTGGTAGATTGAACACTGAAGCTTTCTTT	CASSGRLNTEAFF
TRBD1	NA	TRBV27	TRBJ2-7	TGTGCCAGCCTTAAAACAGGGGGTAGGCACGAGCAGTACTTC	CASLKTGGRHEQYF
NA	NA	TRBV2	TRBJ2-1	TGTGCCAGCAGTCCCGCCTGGGCCCCTAATGAGCAGTTCTTC	CASSPAWAPNEQFF
TRBD2	NA	TRBV5-1	TRBJ2-7	TGCGCCAGCAGCCACCAAGCGGGGGAATACGAGCAGTACTTC	CASSHQAGEYEQYF
NA	NA	TRBV12-3/TRBV12-4	TRBJ1-1	TGTGCCAGCAGTAGGGGGACGGGCCTGAACACTGAAGCTTTCTTT	CASSRGTGLNTEAFF
TRBD1	few	TRBV3-1	TRBJ2-7	TGTGCCAGCAGCCAAGGTACAGGGGAAGAGCAGTACTTC	CASSQGTGEEQYF
NA	few	TRBV4-3	TRBJ2-3	TGCGCCAGCCGACCTAGCGTTAGCACAGATACGCAGTATTTT	CASRPSVSTDTQYF
NA	NA	TRBV7-9	TRBJ1-2	TGTGCCAGCAGCTTAGTTGGGCCGAACTATGGCTACACCTTC	CASSLVGPNYGYTF
NA	many	TRBV27	TRBJ2-1	TGTGCCAGCAGCCCCTTTCAGCGTATCAATGAGCAGTTCTTC	CASSPFQRINEQFF
NA	NA	TRBV12-3/TRBV12-4	TRBJ2-7	TGTGCCAGTACGACAGGGTGGGGAGGGGGAGAGCAGTACTTC	CASTTGWGGGEQYF
NA	few	TRBV5-1	TRBJ1-6	TGCGCTACTAGGACGTCGAGCTCCTATAATTCACCCCTCCACTTT	CATRTSSSYNSPLHF
NA	few	TRBV5-1	TRBJ1-5	TGCGCCAGCAGTTTAGGACAGACTAGCAATCAGCCCCAGCATTTT	CASSLGQTSNQPQHF
TRBD1	few	TRBV7-2	TRBJ1-3	TGTGCCAGCAGCGCCAGGGGGAATGGAAACACCATATATTTT	CASSARGNGNTIYF
NA	NA	TRBV29-1	TRBJ2-1	TGCAGCGTTGTCTGGGGGATCAGCAATGAGCAGTTCTTC	CSVVWGISNEQFF
NA	NA	TRBV5-5	TRBJ2-7	TGTGCCAGCAGCTTGGCCAGTTGGAGAGGTTTCTACGAGCAGTACTTC	CASSLASWRGFYEQYF
NA	NA	TRBV5-4	TRBJ2-3	TGTGCCAGCAGCTTGGATCAGGGGACCCCCAGTGATACGCAGTATTTT	CASSLDQGTPSDTQYF
TRBD1	many	TRBV7-8	TRBJ2-5	TGTGCCAGCAGCACACTCCGGGACAGGCGGTACCAAGAGACCCAGTACTTC	CASSTLRDRRYQETQYF
TRBD2	NA	TRBV7-9	TRBJ2-7	TGTGCCAGCACTCTGTCGGGACTAGCGTGGGAGCAGTACTTC	CASTLSGLAWEQYF
NA	few	TRBV9	TRBJ2-1	TGTGCCAGCAGCGGCACCAATAGCCGAAATGAGCAGTTCTTC	CASSGTNSRNEQFF
TRBD1	NA	TRBV9	TRBJ2-7	TGTGCCAGCAGCGAAGGGACAGGGAGTGGCGAGCAGTACTTC	CASSEGTGSGEQYF
NA	few	TRBV5-5	TRBJ1-3	TGTGCCAGCACCTTGCGGGGGGCTGGAAACACCATATATTTT	CASTLRGAGNTIYF
NA	NA	TRBV7-2	TRBJ2-7	TGTGCCAGCAGCCCCGGGACCGTCGAGCAGTACTTC	CASSPGTVEQYF
NA	NA	TRBV10-2	TRBJ1-1	TGCGCCAGCCAGCCCGGGGGGAGAATGAACACTGAAGCTTTCTTT	CASQPGGRMNTEAFF
NA	few	TRBV12-3/TRBV12-4	TRBJ2-3	TGTGCCCTAGGGAGGGGGAGAGATAGAGGAGATACGCAGTATTTT	CALGRGRDRGDTQYF
NA	few	TRBV20-1	TRBJ2-2	TGCAACCCATGGGCGGTGGACACCGGGGAGCTGTTTTTT	CNPWAVDTGELFF
NA	few	TRBV12-3/TRBV12-4	TRBJ2-5	TGTGCCAGCAGCCAGCGGAGAGAGACCCAGTACTTC	CASSQRRETQYF
NA	NA	TRBV4-3	TRBJ2-1	TGCGCCAGCAGCCAAGATTCGTCGGGGAAGCCCCCCTACAATGAGCAGTTCTTC	CASSQDSSGKPPYNEQFF
NA	few	TRBV21-1	TRBJ1-1	TGTGCCAGCAGCCCCGACAGGGTAGGGGCTTTCTTT	CASSPDRVGAFF
NA	few	TRBV5-1	TRBJ2-5	TGCGCCAGCAGCTTGGGGCAGGGGAAGGAGACCCAGTACTTC	CASSLGQGKETQYF
NA	NA	TRBV10-2	TRBJ1-2	TGCGCCAGCAGTGAAAGGGGGGGGAGGAGTGGCTACACCTTC	CASSERGGRSGYTF
NA	NA	TRBV5-1	TRBJ2-3	TGCGCCAGCAGCGGGGACTCTCGGGATACGCAGTATTTT	CASSGDSRDTQYF
NA	NA	TRBV5-1	TRBJ2-3	TGCGCCAGCAGATCGGGGGACCTCACAGATACGCAGTATTTT	CASRSGDLTDTQYF
NA	NA	TRBV3-1	TRBJ1-3	TGTGCCAGCAGCCAAGAGCCAGGTACTGGAAACACCATATATTTT	CASSQEPGTGNTIYF
TRBD1	few	TRBV20-1	TRBJ2-7	TGCAGTGCTGGTCGACAGGGCATGTACGAGCAGTACTTC	CSAGRQGMYEQYF
NA	NA	TRBV20-1	TRBJ2-3	TGCAGTGCTAGCAGGGACGGAGATACGCAGTATTTT	CSASRDGDTQYF
NA	few	TRBV7-2	TRBJ1-1	TGTGCCAGCAGCTTAGGCCCACAGAACACTGAAGCTTTCTTT	CASSLGPQNTEAFF
NA	few	TRBV12-3/TRBV12-4	TRBJ1-6	TGTGCCAGCAGTTTGCAGGGAGCCCTCCACTTT	CASSLQGALHF
TRBD2	few	TRBV6-5	TRBJ2-3	TGTGCCAGCAGTTCCGGGGAGCGGGACTGGGTCACAGATACGCAGTATTTT	CASSSGERDWVTDTQYF
NA	NA	TRBV5-6	TRBJ2-4	TGTGCCAGCAGCTTGTCGAACAGGGTCGGCATTCAGTACTTC	CASSLSNRVGIQYF
NA	NA	TRBV11-1	TRBJ2-1	TGTGCCAGCAGCTTAACCTCTTCCCTATTAACGGGGAAATACAATGAGCAGTTCTTC	CASSLTSSLLTGKYNEQFF
TRBD2	few	TRBV4-3	TRBJ2-7	TGCGCCAGCAGCTTCGAGCGGGGGACGCCCTACGAGCAGTACTTC	CASSFERGTPYEQYF
NA	few	TRBV6-1	TRBJ2-1	TGTGCCAGCAGTAGGGACTGGTACAATGAGCAGTTCTTC	CASSRDWYNEQFF
TRBD2	NA	TRBV7-2	TRBJ2-3	TGTGCCAGCAGCTGGAGCGGGGGAGCAGATACGCAGTATTTT	CASSWSGGADTQYF
NA	NA	TRBV5-4	TRBJ2-5	TGTGCCAGCAGCTCGGCGGTTGGGCAAGAGACCCAGTACTTC	CASSSAVGQETQYF